The 5 T cell receptor beta chains below all came from one sample that was sequenced in a study of cytomegalovirus exposure and HLA in healthy donors. This table comes from immunoSEQ multiplex PCR, and its TCRdb copy is limited to in-frame clones, with some not included. The sample lists over 250,000 clones, 86% occurring once. The sequenced sample was PBMCs. The receptor source for this set is a woman between 18 and 29 years old in good health and CMV-seronegative.

This clone was found once. The chain combines TRBV5-8 with TRBJ1-1; 9 nucleotides match TRBD1. Looked up from germline, CDR1 is SGHTS and CDR2 is YDEGEE. The CDR3 extends over 13 amino acids. Germline trimming cut 2 bases from V and 8 bases from J; bases unmatched to any gene: 4. This CDR3 reads CASSLRQGVEAFF. The CDR3, as DNA: TGTGCCAGCAGCTTACGACAGGGGGTCGAAGCTTTCTTT.

The V call is TRBV19, the J call TRBJ2-7; the D is unclear. The V end was cut by 1 base, the J end by 0 bases, with 10 bases between. Germline lookup yields CDR1 LNHDA and CDR2 SQIVND (reference sequence). This CDR3 is 15 amino acids long. The CDR3 sequence is CASSIGSRSSYEQYF. CDR3 in DNA: TGTGCCAGTAGTATAGGCAGCCGGAGCTCCTACGAGCAGTACTTC.

The CDR3 protein is CAISESVGGSNQPQHF. CDR3 nucleotide sequence: TGTGCCATCAGTGAGTCAGTGGGGGGTAGCAATCAGCCCCAGCATTTT. The gene calls are TRBV10-3 and TRBJ1-5, with D tentatively TRBD1 (5 bases). V dropped 0 bases and J dropped 0 bases, with 9 bases sitting between them. The CDR3 runs 16 residues. CDR1 and CDR2 from the germline V gene are ENHRY and SYGVKD.

This chain connects TRBV30 to TRBJ1-5, with D perhaps matching TRBD1 (5 bases). This CDR3 spans 15 amino acids. Germline lookup yields CDR1 GTSNPN and CDR2 SVGIG (reference sequence). V lost 0 bases to trimming and J lost 3 bases, with 12 bases between them. In DNA form, the CDR3 reads TGTGCCTGGAGTGTACGGGCAGGGCCCAATCAGCCCCAGCATTTT. Translated: CAWSVRAGPNQPQHF.

The chain links TRBV11-2 to TRBJ1-1; a weak D match, TRBD1 (5 bases). The germline V gene has CDR1 SGHAT and CDR2 FQNNGV. CDR3 length equals 13 residues. V lost 5 bases and J 10 bases, leaving 17 bases between the germline ends. As DNA, the CDR3 is TGTGCCAGCAGCCACTCTGGGGGGGTTGGAGCTTTCTTT. Translating gives CASSHSGGVGAFF.